What follows describes a single TCR beta chain. What it binds is unknown. TCRdb independently ran MiXCR on the reads; one entry per CDR3 protein. This table holds 95,000 to 120,000 distinct CDR3 sequences, over 30% found once. This record comes from a study of T cell repertoires in cytomegalovirus infection. Sequences were derived from CD8+ T cells from cultured PBMCs, sampled from culture after CMV antigen stimulation. This sequence originates from a human donor in good health (CMV status not recorded). Some clones in this sample may be carry-over from other donors' samples.

The CDR3 sequence is CASHRRGDEKLFF. The CDR3 DNA reads TGTGCCAGCCACCGAAGGGGAGATGAAAAACTGTTTTTT. The chain uses TRBV2 and TRBJ1-4; D perhaps matches TRBD1 (5 bases). The CDR3 runs 13 residues. Per germline, CDR1 SNHLY and CDR2 FYNNEI. V was clipped by 8 bases and J by 6 bases, with 13 bases between them. Using reference TRBV2 and TRBJ1-4 for the parts outside the CDR3, the full variable domain is EPEVTQTPSHQVTQMGQEVILRCVPISNHLYFYWYRQILGQKVEFLVSFYNNEISEKSEIFDDQFSVERPDGSNFTLKIRSTKLEDSAMYFCASHRRGDEKLFFGSGTQLSVL.